The following is a T cell receptor beta chain sequence with its context. Its antigen is not identified. The V gene's germline CDR1 is MDHEN and CDR2 SYDVKM. V dropped 8 bases and J dropped 4; count of bases not matched to a gene: 10. The CDR3 extends over 14 amino acids. The record originates from a study of chemoradiotherapy in HPV16-positive cancers. Study background: A couple of HPV16-positive patients' cells yielded candidate HPV-specific clones and common motifs. Study outcomes and limitations: During treatment, candidate HPV-specific clones and E7-related motifs expanded in tumor. The functional HPV-specific definition rests on just a couple of HPV16-positive patients.

Some clones are missing from TCRdb's copy, which holds only in-frame ones; the method was immunoSEQ multiplex PCR. The sample lists around 68,000 clones; almost 90% were seen once. The sample in question was blood, obtained from a patient who underwent chemoradiotherapy. This TCR was recovered from a human donor with HPV-associated anogenital cancer. The V gene is TRBV28, the J gene TRBJ2-7; 8 positions agree with TRBD1. CDR3 nucleotides: TGTGCCAGCGGCAGGACAGGGCTTTTGTACGAGCAGTACTTC. It codes for CASGRTGLLYEQYF.